Sequencing of this TCR beta chain was carried out in a study of T cell repertoires in cytomegalovirus infection. For the study at large: Both CMV infection and a matching HLA type were indicated by public TCR beta signatures.

Notes on this clonotype: Its antigen is as yet unknown. Since a much larger clone is just one base distant, this may be a read error.

General study findings and limits: The ex vivo response was dominated by HLA-C-restricted CMV-specific TCR beta clonotypes.

CDR1 is MNHEY and CDR2 is SMNVEV in the germline V gene (reference sequence). There are 13 residues in the CDR3. Germline trimming cut 8 bases from V and 5 bases from J; bases unmatched to any gene: 8. TCRdb processed the reads anew with MiXCR; each CDR3 protein has one entry. This table holds approximately 630,000 distinct CDR3 sequences, 20% to 25% found once. The receptor was isolated from a human donor in good health (CMV status not recorded). Some clones in this sample may be carry-over from other donors' samples. Material for sequencing was CD8+ T cells from PBMCs. The genes are TRBV27 and TRBJ1-1; TRBD1 matches at 7 bases. This chain's CDR3 is CASRPTGRTEAFF. CDR3 sequence (DNA): TGTGCCAGCCGACCGACAGGGCGGACTGAAGCTTTCTTT.